The T cell receptor beta chain described here comes from a study of CD8+CD57+ T cells in acquired aplastic anemia. General observations from the study: Common to patients and controls were twenty-nine CD8+ CDR3 sequences. CD8+ Simpson's diversity showed no significant patient-control difference.

The germline V gene encodes CDR1 ENHRY and CDR2 SYGVKD. This CDR3 spans 14 amino acids. V lost 10 bases and J lost 4; bases outside the gene matches: 12. TCR beta VDJ and CDR3 profiles were obtained from a genomic DNA template. TCRdb reprocessed the reads with MiXCR, giving one entry per CDR3 protein. This sample has about 120,000 distinct CDR3 sequences; under 60% occur once, and the top ten carry around 27%. Note on this clonotype: Its antigen is not identified.

Patients picked for sequencing had shown CD8+CD57+ cell expansion detected by flow cytometry. Every one of the patients had aplastic anemia (severe, acquired). This chain uses TRBV10-3 with TRBJ1-1, with 7 bases identical to TRBD1. Sequencing input: sorted CD4+, CD8+, or CD8+CD57+ T cells (not recorded which) from PBMCs. The receptor was derived from a human donor with aplastic anemia. The DNA of the CDR3 is TGTGCCACCTTAGAGAACAGGGGTGGCACTGAAGCTTTCTTT. Translation gives CATLENRGGTEAFF.